One and the same sample provided the 19 T cell receptor beta chains below, sequenced in a study of radiotherapy plus CTLA-4 blockade in lung cancer. Only in-frame clones appear in the TCRdb table, and some are missing; sequencing was by immunoSEQ multiplex PCR. The sample yields around 82,000 clones, more than 80% seen once. The sample consisted of peripheral blood, taken from a patient treated with radiotherapy plus ipilimumab. All receptors derive from a human donor with non-small cell lung cancer who had stable disease on radiotherapy plus ipilimumab.

The chain is built from TRBV19 and TRBJ1-2; 8 bases are shared with TRBD1. Trimming cost V 5 bases and J 0 bases; bases outside gene matches: 8. CDR1 LNHDA and CDR2 SQIVND come from the germline V gene (reference sequence). CDR3 length equals 16 residues. Here the CDR3 DNA reads TGTGCCAGTAGTCCAGGGGGCATCTCAGCTAACTATGGCTACACCTTC. It codes for CASSPGGISANYGYTF.

The chain carries TRBV7-2 and TRBJ1-1, with a tentative D call TRBD1 (6 bases). The germline gives CDR1 SGHTA, CDR2 FQGNSA. The V end was cut by 4 bases, the J end by 11 bases, with 17 bases between. The CDR3 sequence is 13 residues long. As DNA, the CDR3 is TGTGCCAGCAGCTACCGGACAGACCTTGCTGCTTTCTTT. This codes for CASSYRTDLAAFF.

The V and J genes are TRBV19 and TRBJ1-2; D is possibly TRBD1 (6 bases). The CDR3 is 15 residues long. In germline, CDR1 is LNHDA, CDR2 SQIVND (reference sequence). V was clipped by 3 bases and J by 0 bases, with 11 bases between them. CDR3 coding DNA: TGTGCCAGTAGTATGGACGGACAGACTAACTATGGCTACACCTTC. Protein: CASSMDGQTNYGYTF.

The gene calls are TRBV30 and TRBJ2-7, with a tentative D call TRBD1 (5 bases). The CDR3 covers 12 residues. The germline V gene encodes CDR1 GTSNPN and CDR2 SVGIG (reference sequence). The ends were cut back, 4 bases at V and 5 bases at J, with 12 bases in the middle. The CDR3 region has the DNA TGTGCCTGGACCCAGGGTCTCCACGAGCAGTACTTC. It codes for CAWTQGLHEQYF.

The chain employs TRBV19 and TRBJ1-6, with 8 bases identical to TRBD1. With 7 bases clipped from V and 7 bases from J, the junction kept 6 bases outside the gene matches. The CDR3 has 14 residues. Germline V gene sequence: CDR1 LNHDA, CDR2 SQIVND (reference sequence). This chain's CDR3 is CASTPGGGNSPLHF. The CDR3 coding sequence is TGTGCCAGTACCCCAGGGGGCGGAAATTCACCCCTCCACTTT.

This chain uses TRBV30 with TRBJ1-6; a possible D gene is TRBD1 (6 bases). The CDR3 is made up of 14 amino acids. Trimming took off 5 bases at V and 8 bases at J, with 16 bases between the two ends. Germline CDR1 and CDR2: GTSNPN and SVGIG (reference sequence). CDR3 amino acids: CAWETTGSDSPLHF. The DNA for the CDR3 is TGTGCCTGGGAAACCACAGGGTCGGATTCACCCCTCCACTTT.

The chain recombines TRBV5-1 with TRBJ2-7, with 7 bases aligning to TRBD1. This CDR3 region has 13 residues. The V gene's germline CDR1 is SGHRS and CDR2 YFSETQ. With V trimmed by 8 bases and J by 1 base, 6 bases remained unmatched. The CDR3 here is CASQDRLSYEQYF. DNA of the CDR3: TGCGCCAGTCAGGACAGGTTATCCTACGAGCAGTACTTC.

The genes are TRBV6-1 and TRBJ2-5, with D possibly TRBD2 on 6 matching bases. Germline V gives CDR1 MNHNS, CDR2 SASEGT. Trimming shortened V by 8 bases and J by 5 bases, and 21 bases separated the two germline ends. The CDR3 is 15 amino acids. CDR3 sequence reads: CASLRDGRVAETQYF. The CDR3 DNA follows: TGTGCCAGCTTGCGGGACGGGCGTGTCGCGGAGACCCAGTACTTC.

The J gene is TRBJ1-2, the V gene TRBV27, with D unresolved. This CDR3 is built from 13 residues. Germline CDR1 reads MNHEY; CDR2 reads SMNVEV (reference sequence). Trimming left V 3 bases short and J 4 bases short, with 9 bases between. As DNA, the CDR3 is TGTGCCAGCAGTTTGACACTGGGCTATGGCTACACCTTC. Its protein is CASSLTLGYGYTF.

This clone showed up just once. The rearrangement links TRBV9 to TRBJ2-3, with 11 positions matching TRBD2. This CDR3 has 17 residues. Per germline, CDR1 SGDLS and CDR2 YYNGEE. V lost 3 bases and J lost 3; bases outside the gene matches: 9. The CDR3 reads CASSARIAGGPTDTQYF. CDR3 DNA: TGTGCCAGCAGCGCCAGGATAGCGGGAGGGCCGACAGATACGCAGTATTTT.

This clone occurred once. The DNA for the CDR3 is TGTGCCATCAGGGGGGACAGCGAAAATTCACCCCTCCACTTT. Protein: CAIRGDSENSPLHF. This chain joins TRBV10-3 and TRBJ1-6; 7 nucleotides line up with TRBD1. This CDR3 spans 14 amino acids. Germline lookup yields CDR1 ENHRY and CDR2 SYGVKD. The V segment lost 6 bases and the J segment 7 bases; nucleotides outside the gene matches: 6.

This clone was seen a handful of times. This chain connects TRBV30 to TRBJ2-1; 10 nucleotides align to TRBD1. With 4 bases clipped from V and 6 bases from J, the junction kept 9 bases outside the gene matches. This CDR3 has 15 residues. CDR1 and CDR2 (germline): GTSNPN, SVGIG (reference sequence). CDR3 sequence: CAWTQKGTGVNEQFF. CDR3 bases: TGTGCCTGGACTCAAAAGGGGACAGGGGTCAATGAGCAGTTCTTC.

The chain has TRBV28 and TRBJ2-1; a possible D gene is TRBD2 (5 bases). V lost 6 bases and J lost 7, with 16 bases in between. Germline CDR1 MDHEN, CDR2 SYDVKM. The CDR3 spans 14 residues. CDR3 residues: CASSNPQWENEQFF. The CDR3, as DNA: TGTGCCAGCAGCAACCCACAATGGGAGAATGAGCAGTTCTTC. Full variable domain (rest looked up from reference TRBV28 and TRBJ2-1): DVKVTQSSRYLVKRTGEKVFLECVQDMDHENMFWYRQDPGLGLRLIYFSYDVKMKEKGDIPEGYSVSREKKERFSLILESASTNQTSMYLCASSNPQWENEQFFGPGTRLTVL.

The V and J genes are TRBV5-5 and TRBJ1-2, with a weak D call TRBD1 (5 bases). Germline V CDR1 and CDR2: SGHKS, YYEKEE (reference sequence). V was pared by 6 bases and J by 12 bases, with 24 bases between. The CDR3 totals 14 residues. This CDR3 is CASTRFSGPPENTF. The CDR3 nucleotides are TGTGCCAGCACTCGATTCTCGGGACCGCCGGAGAACACCTTC.

The chain combines TRBV2 with TRBJ2-2, with 7 bases that match TRBD1. After removal of 6 bases from V and 6 bases from J, the junction contained 13 bases not matched to a gene. This CDR3 region has 16 residues. CDR1 and CDR2 from the germline V gene are SNHLY and FYNNEI. The CDR3 loop reads CASREKTGLVAGELFF. As DNA, the CDR3 is TGTGCCAGCAGGGAAAAGACAGGGTTGGTGGCCGGGGAGCTGTTTTTT.

This clone was detected only a few times. Other nucleotide sequences from this sample produce the same CDR3. V gene TRBV5-1 combines with J gene TRBJ1-2; 8 bases fit TRBD1. CDR3 length equals 13 residues. The germline V gene has CDR1 SGHRS and CDR2 YFSETQ. The J segment lost 8 bases and the V segment lost 7 bases, leaving 10 bases of the junction unmatched. The CDR3 loop is CASADRALGGYTF. The CDR3 coding sequence is TGCGCCAGCGCGGACAGGGCCTTGGGGGGCTACACCTTC.

V gene TRBV5-8 combines with J gene TRBJ2-2; D is uncertain. This CDR3 is 14 amino acids long. Trimming cost V 1 base and J 4 bases, with 8 bases left between them. Germline V CDR1 and CDR2: SGHTS, YDEGEE. The CDR3 loop is CASSLNRATGELFF. For the CDR3, the DNA is TGTGCCAGCAGCTTGAATAGGGCCACCGGGGAGCTGTTTTTT.

The J gene is TRBJ1-1, the V gene TRBV13; the match to TRBD1 covers 8 bases. The germline CDR1 and CDR2 sequences are PRHDT and FYEKMQ (reference sequence). The CDR3 sequence is 14 residues long. V lost 5 bases, J lost 1 base, and 3 bases stayed unmatched. CDR3 coding DNA: TGTGCCAGCAGCGAGACAGGGGCGAACACTGAAGCTTTCTTT. It translates to CASSETGANTEAFF.

The V gene is TRBV5-1, the J gene TRBJ2-1, with 9 bases lining up with TRBD2. CDR1 is SGHRS, CDR2 YFSETQ, per germline. V lost 4 bases, J lost 6 bases, and 11 bases stayed unmatched. The CDR3 is 16 amino acids. In DNA form, the CDR3 reads TGCGCCAGCAGCGGATTAGCGGGAGCCGCCACCAATGAGCAGTTCTTC. Its protein is CASSGLAGAATNEQFF.